The clone carrying this TCR beta chain was counted a single time. Profiling relied on immunoSEQ multiplex PCR, and the TCRdb table lists in-frame clones only, not all of them. The sample includes about 71,000 clones, about 90% seen only once; the top ten take about a fifth. The sample belongs to a study of control samples from healthy donors and cancer patients. CDR3 length: 13 amino acids. Trimming removed 3 bases from V and 4 bases from J, with 9 bases in between. Per the germline V gene, CDR1 is KGHSH and CDR2 is LQKENI. This clonotype was obtained from a man in his fifties or sixties with lung cancer. Sequencing was carried out using PBMCs. The V gene is TRBV18, the J gene TRBJ2-5; D is unresolved. CDR3 amino acids: CASSPLRRETQYF. CDR3 in DNA: TGTGCCAGCTCACCGTTGCGCCGAGAGACCCAGTACTTC.